Shown below are 5 T cell receptor beta chains from a single sample sequenced in a study of blood T cell repertoires in COVID-19. Produced via immunoSEQ multiplex PCR; TCRdb's table is partial and in-frame only. The sample includes roughly 340,000 clones, over 75% of them seen just once. Sequencing used PBMCs or T cells enriched from blood (not recorded which). These receptors were collected from a young man who had recovered from COVID-19.

The chain employs TRBV30 and TRBJ1-6; TRBD1 matches 9 bases. Germline trimming cut 7 bases from V and 7 bases from J; bases unmatched to any gene: 5. Germline CDR1 reads GTSNPN; CDR2 reads SVGIG (reference sequence). The CDR3 length is 13 residues. DNA for the CDR3: TGTGCCTCTTCGGACAGGGGAAATTCACCCCTCCACTTT. Its translation: CASSDRGNSPLHF.

This sequence joins TRBV13 and TRBJ1-5; the match to TRBD1 covers 7 bases. Germline V gene sequence: CDR1 PRHDT, CDR2 FYEKMQ (reference sequence). The CDR3 runs 14 residues. V was pared by 5 bases and J by 7 bases, with 8 bases of the junction left unmatched. The CDR3 sequence is CASSHRGAGQPQHF. In DNA, the CDR3 is TGTGCCAGCAGCCACAGGGGTGCCGGGCAGCCCCAGCATTTT.

The chain carries TRBV28 and TRBJ2-7; 7 nucleotides align to TRBD1. This CDR3 contains 14 residues. The germline CDR1 and CDR2 sequences are MDHEN and SYDVKM. J lost 3 bases, V lost 5 bases, and 7 bases had no gene match. As DNA, the CDR3 is TGTGCCAGCAGTCTACAGGGGCTCTACTACGAGCAGTACTTC. This encodes CASSLQGLYYEQYF.

V gene TRBV5-5 combines with J gene TRBJ1-1; D is unresolved. CDR1 SGHKS and CDR2 YYEKEE come from the germline V gene (reference sequence). V was clipped by 0 bases and J by 4 bases, with 13 bases between them. This CDR3 is 15 amino acids long. The CDR3 nucleotides are TGTGCCAGCAGCTTGGTTGCAGCTTGGGCCACTGAAGCTTTCTTT. This sequence encodes CASSLVAAWATEAFF.

The CDR3 loop is CASSPGRGGEQYF. The CDR3 DNA reads as TGTGCCAGTAGCCCCGGCCGGGGAGGCGAGCAGTACTTC. The genes are TRBV19 and TRBJ2-7; the D gene is possibly TRBD2 (6 bases). CDR1 LNHDA and CDR2 SQIVND come from the germline V gene (reference sequence). V was pared by 6 bases and J by 6 bases, with 15 bases between. This CDR3 contains 13 residues. The complete variable domain, with remaining parts taken from reference TRBV19 and TRBJ2-7, reads DGGITQSPKYLFRKEGQNVTLSCEQNLNHDAMYWYRQDPGQGLRLIYYSQIVNDFQKGDIAEGYSVSREKKESFPLTVTSAQKNPTAFYLCASSPGRGGEQYFGPGTRLTVT.